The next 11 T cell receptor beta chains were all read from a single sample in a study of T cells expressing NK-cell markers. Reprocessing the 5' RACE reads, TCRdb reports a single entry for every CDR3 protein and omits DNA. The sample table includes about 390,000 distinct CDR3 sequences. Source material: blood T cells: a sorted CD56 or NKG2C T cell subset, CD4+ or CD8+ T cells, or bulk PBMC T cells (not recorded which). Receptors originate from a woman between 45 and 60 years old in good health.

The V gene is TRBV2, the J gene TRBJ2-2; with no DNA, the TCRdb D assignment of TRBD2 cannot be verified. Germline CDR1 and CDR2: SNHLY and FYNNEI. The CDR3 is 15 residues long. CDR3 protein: CASRGLAGVVGELFF.

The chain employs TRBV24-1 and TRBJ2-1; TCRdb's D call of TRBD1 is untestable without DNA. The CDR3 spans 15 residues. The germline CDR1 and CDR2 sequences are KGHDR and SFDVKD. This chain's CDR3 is CATSDPPTGNNEQFF.

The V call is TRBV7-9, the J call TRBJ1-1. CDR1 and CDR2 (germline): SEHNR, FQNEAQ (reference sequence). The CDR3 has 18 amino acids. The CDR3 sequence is CASSSRPGLLGLDTEAFF.

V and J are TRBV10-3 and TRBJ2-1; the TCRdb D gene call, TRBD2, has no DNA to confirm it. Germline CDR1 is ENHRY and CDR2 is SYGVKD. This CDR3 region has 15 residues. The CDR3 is CAIKGGGSDYNEQFF.

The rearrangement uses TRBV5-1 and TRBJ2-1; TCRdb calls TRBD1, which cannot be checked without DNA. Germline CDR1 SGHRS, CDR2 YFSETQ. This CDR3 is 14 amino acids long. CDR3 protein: CASTSMIGRGEQFF. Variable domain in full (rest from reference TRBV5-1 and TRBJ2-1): KAGVTQTPRYLIKTRGQQVTLSCSPISGHRSVSWYQQTPGQGLQFLFEYFSETQRNKGNFPGRFSGRQFSNSRSEMNVSTLELGDSALYLCASTSMIGRGEQFFGPGTRLTVL.

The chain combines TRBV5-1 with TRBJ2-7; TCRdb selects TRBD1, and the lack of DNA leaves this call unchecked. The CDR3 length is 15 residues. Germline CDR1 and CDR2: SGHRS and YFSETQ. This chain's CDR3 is CASSPGTGRSYEQYF. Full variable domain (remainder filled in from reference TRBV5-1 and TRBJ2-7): KAGVTQTPRYLIKTRGQQVTLSCSPISGHRSVSWYQQTPGQGLQFLFEYFSETQRNKGNFPGRFSGRQFSNSRSEMNVSTLELGDSALYLCASSPGTGRSYEQYFGPGTRLTVT.

The CDR3 region is CASSLAEGRGNEQFF. The chain carries TRBV11-3 and TRBJ2-1; TCRdb's D gene call, TRBD2, goes unchecked for lack of DNA. CDR3 size: 15 residues. Germline V gene data show CDR1 as SGHNT and CDR2 as YENEEA.

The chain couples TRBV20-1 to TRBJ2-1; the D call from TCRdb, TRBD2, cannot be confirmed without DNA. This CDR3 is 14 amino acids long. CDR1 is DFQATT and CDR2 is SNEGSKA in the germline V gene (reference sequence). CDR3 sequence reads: CSAEGIQRSNEQFF.

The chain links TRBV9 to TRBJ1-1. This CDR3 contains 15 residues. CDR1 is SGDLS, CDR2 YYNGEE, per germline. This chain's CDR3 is CASSVAKGPNTEAFF.

The CDR3: CSVDRGSSTDTQYF. J is TRBJ2-3 and V is TRBV29-1; TCRdb selects TRBD1, and the lack of DNA leaves this call unchecked. The CDR3 extends over 14 amino acids. Germline CDR1 is SQVTM and CDR2 is ANQGSEA.

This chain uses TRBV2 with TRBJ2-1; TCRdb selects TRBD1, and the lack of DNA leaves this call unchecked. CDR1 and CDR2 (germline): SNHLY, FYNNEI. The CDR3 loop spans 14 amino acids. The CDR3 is CAGMPPSSYNEQFF.